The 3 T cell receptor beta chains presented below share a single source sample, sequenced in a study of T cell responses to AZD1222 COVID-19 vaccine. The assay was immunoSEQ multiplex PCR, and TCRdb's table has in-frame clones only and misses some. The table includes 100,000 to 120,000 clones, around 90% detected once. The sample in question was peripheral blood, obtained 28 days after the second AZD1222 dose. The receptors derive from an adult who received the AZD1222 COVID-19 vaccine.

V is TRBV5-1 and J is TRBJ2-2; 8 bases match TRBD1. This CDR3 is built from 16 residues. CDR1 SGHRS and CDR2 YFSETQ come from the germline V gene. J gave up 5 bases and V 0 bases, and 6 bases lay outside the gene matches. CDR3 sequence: CASSLVPGGRTGELFF. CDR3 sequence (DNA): TGCGCCAGCAGCTTGGTGCCAGGGGGCCGGACCGGGGAGCTGTTTTTT.

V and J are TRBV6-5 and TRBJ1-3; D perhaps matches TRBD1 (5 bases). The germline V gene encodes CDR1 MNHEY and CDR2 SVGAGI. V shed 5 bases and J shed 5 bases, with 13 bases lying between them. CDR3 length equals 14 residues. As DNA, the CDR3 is TGTGCCAGCAGTCCAACAGGTTACAGAAACACCATATATTTT. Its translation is CASSPTGYRNTIYF.

Here the CDR3 reads CASSQVGGLAVNEQFF. In DNA form, the CDR3 reads TGCGCCAGCAGCCAAGTAGGCGGACTAGCGGTAAATGAGCAGTTCTTC. The chain recombines TRBV4-1 with TRBJ2-1, with TRBD2 identical over 10 bases. The CDR3 contains 16 residues. Looked up from germline, CDR1 is MGHRA and CDR2 is YSYEKL. V trimming: 1 base; J trimming: 7 bases; junction bases outside the gene matches: 7.